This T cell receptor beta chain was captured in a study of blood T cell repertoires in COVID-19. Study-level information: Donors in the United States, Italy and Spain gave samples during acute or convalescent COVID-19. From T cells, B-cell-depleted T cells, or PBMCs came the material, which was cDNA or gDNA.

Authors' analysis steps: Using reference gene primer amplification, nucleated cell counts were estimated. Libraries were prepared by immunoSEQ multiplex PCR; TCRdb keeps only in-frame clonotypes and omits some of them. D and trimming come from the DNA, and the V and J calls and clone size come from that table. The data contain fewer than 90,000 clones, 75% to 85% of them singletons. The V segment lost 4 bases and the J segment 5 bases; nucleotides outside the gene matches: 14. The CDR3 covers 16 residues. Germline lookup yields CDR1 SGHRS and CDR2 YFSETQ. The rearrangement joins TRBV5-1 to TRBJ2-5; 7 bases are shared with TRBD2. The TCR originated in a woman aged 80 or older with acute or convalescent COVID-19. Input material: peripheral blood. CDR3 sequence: CASSPPVGGPGETQYF. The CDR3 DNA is TGCGCCAGCAGCCCCCCCGTGGGAGGGCCGGGGGAGACCCAGTACTTC.